A selection of T cell receptor beta chains follows, all from one sample in a study of PD-L1 blockade in urothelial cancer. Method: immunoSEQ multiplex PCR; TCRdb's copy keeps in-frame clones and lacks some. The data hold 90,000 to 100,000 clones, with around 90% observed a single time. The specimen comprised PBMCs, sampled around atezolizumab (anti-PD-L1) treatment. Receptors originate from a man aged 60 to 75 with urothelial cancer. Both conserved end residues are part of each CDR3. Fields, in order: D gene, CDR3 length, J gene, V gene, clone size, CDR3 DNA, CDR3 protein. A D gene is named only where the DNA matches it firmly. The size of a clone is reported for some rows only, either as once, few or many, or as a class for expanded clones.

D gene: TRBD2
CDR3 length: 17
J gene: TRBJ2-7
V gene: TRBV5-6
clone size: -
CDR3 DNA: TGTGCCAGCAGCTTGGTTCTAAGTAGCGGGAGAAGGTACGAGCAGTACTTC
CDR3 protein: CASSLVLSSGRRYEQYF

D gene: -
CDR3 length: 13
J gene: TRBJ2-4
V gene: TRBV28
clone size: -
CDR3 DNA: TGTGCCAGCAGTTTTGTGGCGGGAACGGATCAGTACTTC
CDR3 protein: CASSFVAGTDQYF

D gene: -
CDR3 length: 13
J gene: TRBJ2-1
V gene: TRBV6-6
clone size: -
CDR3 DNA: TGTGCCAGCACCCTAGACAGGCTCAATGAGCAGTTCTTC
CDR3 protein: CASTLDRLNEQFF

D gene: TRBD1
CDR3 length: 17
J gene: TRBJ2-6
V gene: TRBV7-9
clone size: once
CDR3 DNA: TGTGCCAGCAGCGGGGACAGCCGGAGCTCTGGGGCCAACGTCCTGACTTTC
CDR3 protein: CASSGDSRSSGANVLTF

D gene: -
CDR3 length: 12
J gene: TRBJ1-2
V gene: TRBV5-6
clone size: once
CDR3 DNA: TGTGCCAGCAGCTCCGGGATCTATGGCTACACCTTC
CDR3 protein: CASSSGIYGYTF

D gene: -
CDR3 length: 14
J gene: TRBJ2-7
V gene: TRBV6-5
clone size: -
CDR3 DNA: TGTGCCAGCAGTCTTACTAGCAAACCCTACGAGCAGTACTTC
CDR3 protein: CASSLTSKPYEQYF

D gene: -
CDR3 length: 14
J gene: TRBJ2-2
V gene: TRBV4-3
clone size: -
CDR3 DNA: TGCGCCAGCAGCCAAGGCGGACTATCCGGGGAGCTGTTTTTT
CDR3 protein: CASSQGGLSGELFF

D gene: TRBD2
CDR3 length: 18
J gene: TRBJ2-1
V gene: TRBV5-1
clone size: -
CDR3 DNA: TGCGCCAGCAGCTTAAGTCTCGGGGGGGCCCTGAGTTTCGATGAGCAGTTCTTC
CDR3 protein: CASSLSLGGALSFDEQFF

D gene: -
CDR3 length: 14
J gene: TRBJ1-4
V gene: TRBV18
clone size: -
CDR3 DNA: TGTGCCAGCTCACCGACAGGAGATAATGAAAAACTGTTTTTT
CDR3 protein: CASSPTGDNEKLFF

D gene: -
CDR3 length: 15
J gene: TRBJ1-6
V gene: TRBV6-5
clone size: -
CDR3 DNA: TGTGCCAGCAGCTGGGGGCGTAGGCAAAATTCACCCCTCCACTTT
CDR3 protein: CASSWGRRQNSPLHF

D gene: TRBD2
CDR3 length: 15
J gene: TRBJ2-1
V gene: TRBV9
clone size: once
CDR3 DNA: TGTGCCAGCAGCGGTAGCGGGAGGGCCGGAAATGAGCAGTTCTTC
CDR3 protein: CASSGSGRAGNEQFF

D gene: -
CDR3 length: 13
J gene: TRBJ1-5
V gene: TRBV2
clone size: -
CDR3 DNA: TGTGCCAGCAGTAACAGGGTTGGTCAGCCCCAGCATTTT
CDR3 protein: CASSNRVGQPQHF

D gene: TRBD1
CDR3 length: 15
J gene: TRBJ2-5
V gene: TRBV6-6
clone size: -
CDR3 DNA: TGTGCCAGCAGTTACTCCGGGACAGGGGAAGAGACCCAGTACTTC
CDR3 protein: CASSYSGTGEETQYF

D gene: -
CDR3 length: 16
J gene: TRBJ2-6
V gene: TRBV6-5
clone size: -
CDR3 DNA: TGTGCCAGCAGTTCAAGGGGGTACTCTGGGGCCAACGTCCTGACTTTC
CDR3 protein: CASSSRGYSGANVLTF

D gene: TRBD2
CDR3 length: 15
J gene: TRBJ2-7
V gene: TRBV28
clone size: -
CDR3 DNA: TGTGCCAGCAGTTCACCGGGACTAGCGGGTTATGAGCAGTACTTC
CDR3 protein: CASSSPGLAGYEQYF

D gene: -
CDR3 length: 15
J gene: TRBJ1-3
V gene: TRBV29-1
clone size: -
CDR3 DNA: TGCAGCGTTGAAGGTTCGGGGTACGGTGGAAACACCATATATTTT
CDR3 protein: CSVEGSGYGGNTIYF

D gene: -
CDR3 length: 14
J gene: TRBJ2-7
V gene: TRBV7-9
clone size: -
CDR3 DNA: TGTGCCAGCAGCCCGACTGCAGGGCGCTACGAGCAGTACTTC
CDR3 protein: CASSPTAGRYEQYF

D gene: -
CDR3 length: 14
J gene: TRBJ1-6
V gene: TRBV4-1
clone size: -
CDR3 DNA: TGCGCCAGCAGCTACAGGGCTGGGAATTCACCCCTCCACTTT
CDR3 protein: CASSYRAGNSPLHF

D gene: -
CDR3 length: 14
J gene: TRBJ1-5
V gene: TRBV2
clone size: -
CDR3 DNA: TGTGCCAGCGATAATGGGCAGGGAAATCAGCCCCAGCATTTT
CDR3 protein: CASDNGQGNQPQHF

D gene: TRBD1
CDR3 length: 18
J gene: TRBJ2-3
V gene: TRBV2
clone size: -
CDR3 DNA: TGTGCCAGCAGTGAACCCCGGACAGGGTGGGTCGAGACAGATACGCAGTATTTT
CDR3 protein: CASSEPRTGWVETDTQYF

D gene: TRBD1
CDR3 length: 13
J gene: TRBJ2-7
V gene: TRBV2
clone size: -
CDR3 DNA: TGTGCCAGCAGGGGGGACAGGGTCGACGAGCAGTACTTC
CDR3 protein: CASRGDRVDEQYF

D gene: TRBD2
CDR3 length: 16
J gene: TRBJ2-3
V gene: TRBV7-2
clone size: -
CDR3 DNA: TGTGCCAGCGCCCGGTGGGCTAGCGGGAATCCAGATACGCAGTATTTT
CDR3 protein: CASARWASGNPDTQYF

D gene: TRBD1
CDR3 length: 13
J gene: TRBJ2-1
V gene: TRBV7-2
clone size: -
CDR3 DNA: TGTGCCAGCAGCACACCACAGGGGCATGGGCAGTTCTTC
CDR3 protein: CASSTPQGHGQFF

D gene: TRBD1
CDR3 length: 15
J gene: TRBJ1-1
V gene: TRBV9
clone size: -
CDR3 DNA: TGTGCCAGCAGCGTAGATGGACAGGGGAGGACTGAAGCTTTCTTT
CDR3 protein: CASSVDGQGRTEAFF

D gene: -
CDR3 length: 14
J gene: TRBJ2-5
V gene: TRBV5-4
clone size: -
CDR3 DNA: TGTGCCAGCAGCTTTTCACGGCAGGGGGAGACCCAGTACTTC
CDR3 protein: CASSFSRQGETQYF

D gene: -
CDR3 length: 13
J gene: TRBJ1-5
V gene: TRBV19
clone size: -
CDR3 DNA: TGTGCCAGTAGCTCGGCAGGTAATCAGCCCCAGCATTTT
CDR3 protein: CASSSAGNQPQHF

D gene: -
CDR3 length: 15
J gene: TRBJ2-1
V gene: TRBV5-6
clone size: -
CDR3 DNA: TGTGCCAGCAGCTTCGTAGAGGCTAACAGAGGGGAGCAGTTCTTC
CDR3 protein: CASSFVEANRGEQFF

D gene: -
CDR3 length: 17
J gene: TRBJ2-6
V gene: TRBV19
clone size: -
CDR3 DNA: TGTGCCAGTAGTATACGCAGGGCACTCTCTGGGGCCAACGTCCTGACTTTC
CDR3 protein: CASSIRRALSGANVLTF

D gene: -
CDR3 length: 11
J gene: TRBJ1-3
V gene: TRBV30
clone size: -
CDR3 DNA: TGTGCCTCGTCCCCCCGGGACACCATATATTTT
CDR3 protein: CASSPRDTIYF

D gene: -
CDR3 length: 14
J gene: TRBJ2-3
V gene: TRBV4-1
clone size: -
CDR3 DNA: TGCGCCAGCAGCCAATGGCTCACCACAGATACGCAGTATTTT
CDR3 protein: CASSQWLTTDTQYF

D gene: -
CDR3 length: 13
J gene: TRBJ2-5
V gene: TRBV5-4
clone size: -
CDR3 DNA: TGTGCCAGCAGCAGAGGGGAGGAAGAGACCCAGTACTTC
CDR3 protein: CASSRGEEETQYF

D gene: -
CDR3 length: 13
J gene: TRBJ2-3
V gene: TRBV18
clone size: -
CDR3 DNA: TGTGCCAGCTCATCCACTAGCACAGATACGCAGTATTTT
CDR3 protein: CASSSTSTDTQYF

D gene: -
CDR3 length: 15
J gene: TRBJ2-7
V gene: TRBV5-6
clone size: -
CDR3 DNA: TGTGCCAGCAGCTTCCCGGGACTCGCATTCTACGAGCAGTACTTC
CDR3 protein: CASSFPGLAFYEQYF

D gene: TRBD2
CDR3 length: 13
J gene: TRBJ2-7
V gene: TRBV5-1
clone size: -
CDR3 DNA: TGCGCCCGACGGACTAGCGGGAGAAGTGAGCAGTACTTC
CDR3 protein: CARRTSGRSEQYF

D gene: TRBD1
CDR3 length: 14
J gene: TRBJ1-3
V gene: TRBV5-1
clone size: -
CDR3 DNA: TGCGCCAGCAGCCCTGGGACAGATGGAAACACCATATATTTT
CDR3 protein: CASSPGTDGNTIYF

D gene: -
CDR3 length: 15
J gene: TRBJ1-5
V gene: TRBV28
clone size: -
CDR3 DNA: TGTGCCAGCACGGGAGGGCAGAGACGCAATCAGCCCCAGCATTTT
CDR3 protein: CASTGGQRRNQPQHF

D gene: -
CDR3 length: 11
J gene: TRBJ2-1
V gene: TRBV30
clone size: few
CDR3 DNA: TGTGCCTGGAGTGGTGAGAATGAGCAGTTCTTC
CDR3 protein: CAWSGENEQFF

D gene: -
CDR3 length: 15
J gene: TRBJ2-7
V gene: TRBV5-1
clone size: -
CDR3 DNA: TGCGCCAGCAGCTTGGAAGGGCAGGGTGGGGACGAGCAGTACTTC
CDR3 protein: CASSLEGQGGDEQYF

D gene: TRBD1
CDR3 length: 12
J gene: TRBJ2-1
V gene: TRBV9
clone size: -
CDR3 DNA: TGTGCCAGCAGCCCAGGGGGAAATGAGCAGTTCTTC
CDR3 protein: CASSPGGNEQFF

D gene: -
CDR3 length: 12
J gene: TRBJ1-3
V gene: TRBV19
clone size: many
CDR3 DNA: TGTGCCACAGGCATCCCTGGAAACACCATATATTTT
CDR3 protein: CATGIPGNTIYF

D gene: TRBD1
CDR3 length: 13
J gene: TRBJ1-5
V gene: TRBV19
clone size: -
CDR3 DNA: TGTGCCAGTACGTGGGACAGTGACCAGCCCCAGCATTTT
CDR3 protein: CASTWDSDQPQHF

D gene: TRBD1
CDR3 length: 14
J gene: TRBJ2-4
V gene: TRBV7-2
clone size: -
CDR3 DNA: TGTGCCAGCAGCTCCACAGGGGGAAGAAACATTCAGTACTTC
CDR3 protein: CASSSTGGRNIQYF

D gene: TRBD1
CDR3 length: 15
J gene: TRBJ2-6
V gene: TRBV19
clone size: -
CDR3 DNA: TGTGCCTCCAGGGGGCTGGGCTCTGGGGCCAACGTCCTGACTTTC
CDR3 protein: CASRGLGSGANVLTF

D gene: -
CDR3 length: 14
J gene: TRBJ2-7
V gene: TRBV6-5
clone size: few
CDR3 DNA: TGTGCCAGCAGTATTGTGACGGAGAAATACGAGCAGTACTTC
CDR3 protein: CASSIVTEKYEQYF

D gene: TRBD1
CDR3 length: 16
J gene: TRBJ2-7
V gene: TRBV6-1
clone size: -
CDR3 DNA: TGTGCCAGCAGTGAATATGGCGGACAGGGGCCCTACGAGCAGTACTTC
CDR3 protein: CASSEYGGQGPYEQYF

D gene: TRBD1
CDR3 length: 17
J gene: TRBJ1-1
V gene: TRBV5-4
clone size: once
CDR3 DNA: TGTGCCAGCAGCAACCGGGACAGGGGGCGCGTCTACACTGAAGCTTTCTTT
CDR3 protein: CASSNRDRGRVYTEAFF

D gene: TRBD2
CDR3 length: 14
J gene: TRBJ2-3
V gene: TRBV5-1
clone size: -
CDR3 DNA: TGCGCCAGCGCTCTAGCGGGGGGTCTAAATACGCAGTATTTT
CDR3 protein: CASALAGGLNTQYF

D gene: -
CDR3 length: 14
J gene: TRBJ2-3
V gene: TRBV9
clone size: -
CDR3 DNA: TGTGCCAGCAGCGTAGGGGGGCCGCGAGATACGCAGTATTTT
CDR3 protein: CASSVGGPRDTQYF

D gene: TRBD2
CDR3 length: 16
J gene: TRBJ2-3
V gene: TRBV11-2
clone size: -
CDR3 DNA: TGTGCCAGCAGAAGGACTAGCGGGGGGAGGGCAGATACGCAGTATTTT
CDR3 protein: CASRRTSGGRADTQYF

D gene: -
CDR3 length: 13
J gene: TRBJ1-4
V gene: TRBV11-2
clone size: -
CDR3 DNA: TGTGCCAGCAGCTTAGGTGACAGGCAGAAACTGTTTTTT
CDR3 protein: CASSLGDRQKLFF

D gene: -
CDR3 length: 15
J gene: TRBJ2-7
V gene: TRBV6-1
clone size: -
CDR3 DNA: TGTGCCAGCAGTGCCCGCCCAATCGACAGACACGAGCAGTACTTC
CDR3 protein: CASSARPIDRHEQYF

D gene: TRBD1
CDR3 length: 15
J gene: TRBJ2-5
V gene: TRBV5-1
clone size: -
CDR3 DNA: TGCGCCAGCAGCTTGGGGGGACAGATTCAAGAGACCCAGTACTTC
CDR3 protein: CASSLGGQIQETQYF

D gene: -
CDR3 length: 17
J gene: TRBJ2-4
V gene: TRBV19
clone size: -
CDR3 DNA: TGTGCCAGTAGTATCGTCCCGACAGCTGTAGCCAAAAACATTCAGTACTTC
CDR3 protein: CASSIVPTAVAKNIQYF